This T cell receptor beta chain appears in the sequencing data of a study of OX40 agonist ivuxolimab in advanced cancers. Study-level background: Participants averaged about 66 years of age (range about 23 to 90) and were 75% to 90% male. Past anti-PD-1, anti-PD-L1 or anti-CTLA-4 therapy was accepted, and 40% had received some.

The repertoire was sequenced with immunoSEQ multiplex PCR; TCRdb's copy has only in-frame clones and lacks some. Of approximately 70,000 clones in the sample, about 89% were seen once. This CDR3 is 15 amino acids long. Germline CDR1 is SNHLY and CDR2 is FYNNEI. With 2 bases clipped from V and 1 base from J, the junction kept 4 bases outside the gene matches. Comments on this clone: Antigen unknown.

Study conclusions and caveats: Some nonresponders also had low normalized T-cell clonal expansion.

The sequence was collected from an adult with an advanced solid tumor such as melanoma, head and neck, liver or kidney cancer. The chain has TRBV2 and TRBJ1-1, with 7 bases fitting TRBD1. This specimen was CD4+ or CD8+ T cells sorted from blood, taken in a trial of the OX40 agonist ivuxolimab. Here the CDR3 reads CASSEKGTENTEAFF. Here the CDR3 DNA reads TGTGCCAGCAGTGAAAAGGGGACAGAGAACACTGAAGCTTTCTTT.